This TCR beta chain was sequenced in a study of cytomegalovirus exposure and HLA in healthy donors. Study background: Among the 370 or so donors who were genotyped, about 80% fell in the genetic ancestry cluster that is associated with self-reported Caucasian donors. Study-wide results and limits: Several of the most significant clusters appeared, in a later analysis, to be linked to common viral pathogens. Donor immune exposure was known only as CMV serostatus.

As to this clone: Its antigen is currently unknown.

Looked up from germline, CDR1 is SGDLS and CDR2 is YYNGEE. The CDR3 is 16 residues long. Germline trimming cut 6 bases from V and 3 bases from J; bases unmatched to any gene: 11. The PCR used 60 Vbeta and 13 Jbeta primers. Sequencing was performed with immunoSEQ multiplex PCR; in TCRdb, only in-frame clones are kept and a portion is missing. The table records some 150,000 clones, around 84% of them present only once. The genes are TRBV9 and TRBJ2-7, with 11 bases aligning to TRBD2. The sequenced sample consisted of PBMCs. The sequence derives from a boy between 2 and 10 years old in good health and CMV-seronegative. The CDR3 protein is CASTPGLADAFYEQYF. As DNA, the CDR3 is TGTGCCAGCACCCCGGGACTAGCGGACGCATTCTACGAGCAGTACTTC.